This T cell receptor beta chain comes out of a study of CD8 T cells in Susac syndrome. Sequencing of TCR beta was undertaken in CD8+ and CD4+ T cells derived from blood. Germline V gives CDR1 SNHLY, CDR2 FYNNEI. The V and J ends lost 5 bases and 0 bases respectively, with 11 bases between them. This CDR3 spans 14 amino acids. With random hexamers, about 0.45 to 1 ug RNA was reverse transcribed. The CDR3 of TCR beta was amplified by immunoSEQ multiplex PCR across 54 Vbeta and 13 Jbeta. MiXCR was run by TCRdb on the immunoSEQ multiplex PCR reads, yielding one entry per CDR3 protein. The data show under 20,000 distinct CDR3 sequences, about 95% seen once.

V gene TRBV2 combines with J gene TRBJ2-7; TRBD1 is a possible D gene (6 bases). This clonotype was obtained from a human donor in good health. Material for sequencing was CD8+ T cells from PBMCs. Here the CDR3 reads CASSTSDSSYEQYF. The CDR3 DNA is TGTGCCAGCAGTACCTCGGACAGCTCCTACGAGCAGTACTTC.